The clone carrying this T cell receptor (beta chain) has at least ten counts. No antigen is known for it. V shed 4 bases and J shed 7 bases, with 18 bases lying between them. The CDR3 has 15 amino acids. The germline V gene encodes CDR1 SGHDT and CDR2 YYEEEE. Using its own MiXCR run on the 5' RACE reads, TCRdb lists one record per CDR3 protein. The table has 250,000 to 400,000 distinct CDR3 sequences, under 14% seen once; the top ten hold roughly 9.1%. This record belongs to a study of CD8 T cells in ankylosing spondylitis. Overall study results and limits: Blood from ankylosing spondylitis patients appeared to carry a characteristic eight-variant TCR beta motif. Reports of some motif variants in reactive arthritis synovial fluid and blood predate this one. Researchers reportedly found disease-linked clones significantly enriched in matched ankylosing spondylitis synovial fluid.

Sequencing used blood, either unsorted or a sorted T cell fraction (not recorded which). The chain employs TRBV5-6 and TRBJ1-5; no firm D call. This clonotype was obtained from a female donor with ankylosing spondylitis or in good health (not recorded which). The CDR3 DNA is TGTGCCAGCAGCGGACCGGGTTTCCTCTCCCAGCCCCAGCATTTT. It encodes CASSGPGFLSQPQHF.